This T cell receptor beta chain was sequenced in a study of graft-versus-host responses after intestinal transplantation. The protocol was immunoSEQ multiplex PCR, while the TCRdb copy is restricted to in-frame clones and leaves out a portion. The sample holds roughly 100,000 clones, around 93% seen once. In the case of this clone: The antigen remains undetermined.

V lost 1 base to trimming and J lost 4 bases; unmatched junction nucleotides: 4. Per germline, CDR1 SGHRS and CDR2 YFSETQ. The CDR3 runs to 15 residues. The source material was unstimulated CD8+ T cells sorted from spleen or lymph node cells, sampled before transplant. This chain connects TRBV5-1 to TRBJ2-1, with 8 bases identical to TRBD2. The receptor was isolated from a human donor who was the organ donor for an intestinal transplant. CDR3 sequence: CASSLSSGVYNEQFF. Written as DNA, the CDR3 is TGCGCCAGCAGCTTGAGTAGCGGGGTTTACAATGAGCAGTTCTTC.